This T cell receptor (beta chain) was recorded in a study of blood T cell repertoires in COVID-19 (TCRdb year 2020). Regarding the research as a whole: ImmuneRACE Cohort 3 recovered participants were defined by two consecutive negative NP/OP PCR tests, healthcare professional clearance, or symptom resolution. Where available, HLA class I and class II types were obtained from metadata supplied by the sample provider rather than from assay-based typing. Samples came from the ongoing ImmuneRACE study (first 160 participants) plus 1,254 subjects from 6 global collaborators. Deeply sampled blood TCRbeta repertoires from subjects exposed to, actively infected with, or recovered from COVID-19 were included in the dataset. Samples from collaborators originated in the United States, Italy and Spain and spanned both the acute and convalescent phases of COVID-19. A de-identified subject ID, COVID-19 status, age in years and sex were almost always included in the sample metadata. The material from the prospective study consisted of cDNA or gDNA derived from T cells, B-cell-depleted T cells, or PBMCs. A freely available public database, intended as a resource for researchers studying the immune response to SARS-CoV-2, is where the repertoires were released. Overall results and qualifications from the work: The amount of clinical and demographic metadata varied by source and participant and was provided uncurated.

With regard to this clone: It has no known antigen specificity. Nothing much larger sits one base from this clone, and base qualities are not available.

Its CDR3 holds 14 amino acids, cysteine through phenylalanine. The sequence is cut down to CDR3 DNA, 42 bases in frame from base 1. At the junction V is shortened by 7 bases and J by 6 bases, with 18 bases in between. Reading the germline V gene gives CDR1 MNHEY and CDR2 SVGAGI. Participants in the prospective study were enrolled through a virtual design, were aged roughly 18 to 95 years, and lived in under 25 United States geographic areas. In the prospective study, cohorts were assigned on the basis of participant-reported clinical history obtained from a screening survey and a study questionnaire. Mobile phlebotomists in the prospective study collected whole blood, serum and a nasopharyngeal or oropharyngeal swab from every participant. Over a roughly 2-month period, participants in the prospective study had the option of providing additional blood draws and questionnaires. Blood samples from the prospective study were shipped frozen or at room temperature prior to DNA extraction.

TCRbeta CDR3 regions were amplified from genomic DNA by means of the immunoSEQ Assay, a bias-controlled multiplex PCR. For the original study's pipeline: The number of nucleated cells in each sample was estimated from the amplification of reference gene primers within the assay. To quantify the absolute abundance of each unique TCRbeta CDR3 rearrangement, sequence reads were collapsed and filtered. For each sample, productive Simpson clonality was calculated by taking the square root of Simpson's diversity index across productive rearrangements. TCRdb re-hosts the immuneACCESS table, in-frame sequences only. Its copies lack some clones; in the studies checked, an unresolved V gene accounts for under half of them, and the cause for the rest is not known. That table furnishes V, J and clone size, whereas the DNA furnished D and trimming. The sample profile shows about 360,000 clones; around 87% of them were found once. Roughly 1.9% of the sample is taken by the ten largest.

The chain is assembled from TRBV6-5 and TRBJ1-1; matching of 5 bases hints at TRBD1 as the D gene. The origin of this receptor is a man aged 40-49 years in a cohort exposed to, infected with or recovered from COVID-19 (not recorded which). Material for sequencing was PBMCs or T cells enriched from blood (not recorded which). CDR3 sequence: CASIRDGGRAEAFF. The nucleotides are TGTGCCAGCATTAGGGACGGGGGAAGGGCTGAAGCTTTCTTT.